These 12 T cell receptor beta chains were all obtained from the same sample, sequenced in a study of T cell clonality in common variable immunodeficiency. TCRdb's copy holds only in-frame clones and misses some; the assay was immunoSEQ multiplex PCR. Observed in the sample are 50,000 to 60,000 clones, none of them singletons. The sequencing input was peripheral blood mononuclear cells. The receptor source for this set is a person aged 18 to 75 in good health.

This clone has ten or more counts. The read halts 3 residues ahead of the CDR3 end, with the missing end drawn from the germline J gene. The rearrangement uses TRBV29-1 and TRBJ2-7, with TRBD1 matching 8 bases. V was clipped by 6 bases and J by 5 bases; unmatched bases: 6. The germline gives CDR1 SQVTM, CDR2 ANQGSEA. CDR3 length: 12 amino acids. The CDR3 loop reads CSVKRTGNEQYF. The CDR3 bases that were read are TGCAGCGTCAAAAGGACAGGGAACGAG.

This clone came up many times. The sequenced part of the CDR3 DNA is TGCGCCAGCAGCCCCGAGCTTGTCTATGGC. Encoded protein: CASSPELVYG. The CDR3 reads in full as CASSPELVYGYTF. The V and J genes are TRBV4-1 and TRBJ1-2; D is uncertain. The sequence runs out 3 residues before the end of the CDR3; the remainder is reconstructed from the germline J gene. Germline V CDR1 and CDR2: MGHRA, YSYEKL. V was clipped by 4 bases and J by 4 bases, with 10 bases between them. The CDR3 contains 13 residues.

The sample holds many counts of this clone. The sequenced CDR3 bases are TGCAGTGCCCCCAGGGATAGCTCCTACGAG. Its protein product is CSAPRDSSYE. The full CDR3 protein is CSAPRDSSYEQYF. This chain joins TRBV20-1 and TRBJ2-7; D is perhaps TRBD1 (5 bases). The read comes to an end 3 residues before the CDR3 does, leaving the germline J gene to fill in the end. V was cut by 6 bases and J by 0 bases, with 12 bases left in between. Germline-derived CDR1 and CDR2 are DFQATT and SNEGSKA (reference sequence). This CDR3 is built from 13 residues.

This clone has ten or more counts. The sequenced part of the CDR3 DNA is TGTGCCACGAAAATGGGGGCGGGAGGGAACACCGGGGAG. It yields the protein CATKMGAGGNTGE. The full-length CDR3 reads as CATKMGAGGNTGELFF. V usage is TRBV19 and J usage is TRBJ2-2; TRBD2 agrees at 8 bases. The missing CDR3 end, 3 residues past where the read stops, is filled in from the germline J gene. Germline values: CDR1 LNHDA, CDR2 SQIVND (reference sequence). The CDR3 totals 16 residues. The V gene end was trimmed by 10 bases and the J gene end by 1 base; junction bases not matched to a gene: 11.

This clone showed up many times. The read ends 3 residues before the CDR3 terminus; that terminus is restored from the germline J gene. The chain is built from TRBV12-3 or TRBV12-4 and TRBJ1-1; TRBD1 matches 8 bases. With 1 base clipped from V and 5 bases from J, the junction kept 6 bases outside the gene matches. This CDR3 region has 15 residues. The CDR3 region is CASSLGQGAKTEAFF. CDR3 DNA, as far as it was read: TGTGCCAGCAGTTTAGGGCAGGGGGCGAAGACTGAA.

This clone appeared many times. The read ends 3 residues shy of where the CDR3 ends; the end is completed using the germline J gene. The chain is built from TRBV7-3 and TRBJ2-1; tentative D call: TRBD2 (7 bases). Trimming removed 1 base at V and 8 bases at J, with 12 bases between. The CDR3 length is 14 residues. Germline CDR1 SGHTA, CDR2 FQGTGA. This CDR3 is CASSLSRGGDEQFF. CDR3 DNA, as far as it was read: TGTGCCAGCAGCTTAAGTAGGGGGGGTGATGAG. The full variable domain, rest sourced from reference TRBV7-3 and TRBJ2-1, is GAGVSQTPSNKVTEKGKYVELRCDPISGHTALYWYRQSLGQGPEFLIYFQGTGAADDSGLPNDRFFAVRPEGSVSTLKIQRTERGDSAVYLCASSLSRGGDEQFFGPGTRLTVL.

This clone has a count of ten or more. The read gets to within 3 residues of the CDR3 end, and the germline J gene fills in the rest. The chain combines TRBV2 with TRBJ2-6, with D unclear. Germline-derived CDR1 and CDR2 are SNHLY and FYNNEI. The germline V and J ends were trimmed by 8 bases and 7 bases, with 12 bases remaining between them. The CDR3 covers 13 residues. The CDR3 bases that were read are TGTGCCAGCGAGCAAGGGTTAGCCAACGTC. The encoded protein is CASEQGLANV. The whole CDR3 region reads CASEQGLANVLTF.

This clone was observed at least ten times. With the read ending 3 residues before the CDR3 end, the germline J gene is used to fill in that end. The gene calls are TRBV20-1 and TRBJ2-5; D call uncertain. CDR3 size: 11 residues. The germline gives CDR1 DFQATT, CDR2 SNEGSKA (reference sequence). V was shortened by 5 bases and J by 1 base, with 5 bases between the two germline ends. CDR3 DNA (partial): TGCAGTGCTGAGCGCCAAGAGACC. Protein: CSAERQET. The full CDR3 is CSAERQETQYF.

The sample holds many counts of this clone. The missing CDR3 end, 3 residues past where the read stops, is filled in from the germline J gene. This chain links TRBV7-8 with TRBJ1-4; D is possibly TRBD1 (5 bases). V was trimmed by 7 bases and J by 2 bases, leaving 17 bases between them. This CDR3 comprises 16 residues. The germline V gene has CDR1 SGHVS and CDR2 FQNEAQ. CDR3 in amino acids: CASKGNGGATNEKLFF. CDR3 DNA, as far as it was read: TGTGCCAGCAAGGGTAACGGGGGAGCTACTAATGAAAAA. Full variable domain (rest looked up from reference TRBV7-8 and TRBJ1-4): GAGVSQSPRYKVAKRGQDVALRCDPISGHVSLFWYQQALGQGPEFLTYFQNEAQLDKSGLPSDRFFAERPEGSVSTLKIQRTQQEDSAVYLCASKGNGGATNEKLFFGSGTQLSVL.

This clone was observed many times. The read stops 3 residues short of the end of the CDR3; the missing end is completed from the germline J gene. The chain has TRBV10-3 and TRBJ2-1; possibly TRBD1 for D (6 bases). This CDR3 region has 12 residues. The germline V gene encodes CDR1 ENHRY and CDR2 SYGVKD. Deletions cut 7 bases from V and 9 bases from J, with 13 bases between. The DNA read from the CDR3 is TGTGCCATCAACTCCGGACAGAGTGAG. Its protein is CAINSGQSE. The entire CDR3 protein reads CAINSGQSEQFF.

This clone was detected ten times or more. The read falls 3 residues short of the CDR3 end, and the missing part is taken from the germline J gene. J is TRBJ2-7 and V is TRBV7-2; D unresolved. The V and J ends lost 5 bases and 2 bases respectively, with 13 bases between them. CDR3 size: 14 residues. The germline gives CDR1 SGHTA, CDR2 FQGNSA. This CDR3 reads CASSLGWITYEQYF. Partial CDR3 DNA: TGTGCCAGCAGCCTCGGGTGGATCACCTACGAG.

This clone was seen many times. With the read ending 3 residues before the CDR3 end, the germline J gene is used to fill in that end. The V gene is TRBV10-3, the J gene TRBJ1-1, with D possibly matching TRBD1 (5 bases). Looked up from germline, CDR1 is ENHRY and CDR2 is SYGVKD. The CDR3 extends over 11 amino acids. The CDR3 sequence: CAISEEGVAFF. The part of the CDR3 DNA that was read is TGTGCCATCAGTGAGGAAGGGGTG.